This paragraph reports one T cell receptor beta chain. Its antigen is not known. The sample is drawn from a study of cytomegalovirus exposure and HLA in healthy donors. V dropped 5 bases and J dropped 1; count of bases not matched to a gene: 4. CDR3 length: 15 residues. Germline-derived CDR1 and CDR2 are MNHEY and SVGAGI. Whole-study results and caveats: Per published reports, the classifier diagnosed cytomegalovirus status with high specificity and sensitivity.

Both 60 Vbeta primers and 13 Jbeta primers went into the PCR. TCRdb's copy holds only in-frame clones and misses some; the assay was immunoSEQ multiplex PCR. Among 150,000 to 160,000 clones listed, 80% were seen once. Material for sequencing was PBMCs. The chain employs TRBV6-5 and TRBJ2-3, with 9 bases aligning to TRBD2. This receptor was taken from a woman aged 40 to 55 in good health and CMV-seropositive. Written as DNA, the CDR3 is TGTGCCAGCAGTCTAGCGGGGACAGGCACAGATACGCAGTATTTT. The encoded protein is CASSLAGTGTDTQYF.